This TCR beta chain was documented in a study of technical replicates of blood from a handful of donors. The protocol was immunoSEQ multiplex PCR, while the TCRdb copy is restricted to in-frame clones and leaves out a portion. This sample yields about 97,000 clones, of which around 96% are seen a single time; about 0.39% belongs to the top ten. Germline lookup yields CDR1 ENHRY and CDR2 SYGVKD. J was trimmed by 2 bases and V by 4 bases; bases with no gene match: 9. CDR3 size: 16 residues. The TCR was taken from a human donor in good health. Sample: T cells isolated from PBMCs. This sequence joins TRBV10-3 and TRBJ2-7, with 9 bases lining up with TRBD1. As DNA, the CDR3 is TGTGCCATCAGTGGGGAACAGGGGGCTCCAGCCTACGAGCAGTACTTC. Translating gives CAISGEQGAPAYEQYF.